This T cell receptor beta chain was sequenced for a study of response to subunit inactivated influenza vaccine. Notes on the study in general: It was the authors' suggestion that each seasonal influenza vaccination recruits few new T cells.

This clonotype was observed a handful of times. As yet, its antigen is unknown. V was pared by 2 bases and J by 0 bases, with 8 bases between. The CDR3 contains 15 residues. In TCRdb, the RT-PCR reads were re-called with MiXCR into one record per CDR3 protein. The sample lists about 530,000 distinct CDR3 sequences; over 10% were seen once. The rearrangement links TRBV12-3 or TRBV12-4 to TRBJ1-3, with D unclear. The TCR originated in a man aged 45-65 years who received an inactivated influenza vaccine. The sample here was PBMCs from blood, taken more than 35 days after vaccination. CDR3 sequence reads: CASSLSAVSGNTIYF. The CDR3 region has the DNA TGTGCCAGCAGTTTATCAGCTGTCTCTGGAAACACCATATATTTT.